The entry that follows covers one T cell receptor beta chain sequence. Its antigen is unidentified. Use of 60 Vbeta and 13 Jbeta primers characterized the PCR. This table comes from immunoSEQ multiplex PCR, and its TCRdb copy is limited to in-frame clones, with some not included. Altogether 100,000 to 120,000 clones are present, over 60% being singletons, with the ten largest covering 1% to 1.5%. The CDR3 length is 16 residues. This specimen belongs to a study of cytomegalovirus exposure and HLA in healthy donors. Study findings and constraints: Later analysis associated a missense DCLRE1C variant with TCR beta V- and J-gene trimming. A later analysis revealed that TCR association rates differed between HLA loci, peaking at DRB1 and bottoming out at HLA-C.

This chain joins TRBV21-1 and TRBJ1-5. TRBV21-1 is shown as a pseudogene. The source of this sequence is a woman aged 30 to 39 in good health and CMV-seronegative. Sequenced input: PBMCs. CDR3 amino acids: CASSKEEAFFPQPQHF. The CDR3 region has the DNA TGTGCCAGCAGCAAAGAGGAGGCGTTTTTTCCTCAGCCCCAGCATTTT.